The 25 T cell receptor beta chains below were found in one sample sequenced in a study of cytotoxic CD8 clonotypes in ibrutinib-treated CLL. Sequenced by immunoSEQ multiplex PCR; TCRdb stores in-frame clones only, minus some. Of over 250,000 clones in the sample, approximately 76% are singletons; the top ten hold around 5.3%. Source: PBMCs, taken at disease progression, from a patient treated with ibrutinib. These receptor sequences come from a human donor with chronic lymphocytic leukemia.

Points on this clone: The sample has other DNA sequences that encode this CDR3 too. The gene calls are TRBV4-1 and TRBJ1-1; D uncertain. The CDR3 runs to 13 residues. The germline V gene has CDR1 MGHRA and CDR2 YSYEKL. The germline V and J ends were trimmed by 1 base and 2 bases, with 5 bases remaining between them. CDR3 in amino acids: CASSQGVNTEAFF. In nucleotides, the CDR3 is TGCGCCAGCAGCCAAGGGGTAAACACTGAAGCTTTCTTT.

CDR3 loop: CATREGMFQYF. The CDR3 DNA reads TGTGCCACGAGGGAGGGTATGTTCCAGTACTTC. The chain is built from TRBV27 and TRBJ2-5; the match to TRBD2 covers 7 bases. The CDR3 covers 11 residues. Germline V gene data show CDR1 as MNHEY and CDR2 as SMNVEV (reference sequence). Trimming took 10 bases from V and 10 from J; bases not matched to a gene: 9.

This clone was detected only once. The chain has TRBV18 and TRBJ2-1; 16 bases line up with TRBD2. The CDR3 runs 20 residues. Germline V gene data show CDR1 as KGHSH and CDR2 as LQKENI. V shed 11 bases, J shed 0 bases, and the junction held 16 bases outside the gene matches. CDR3 nucleotide sequence: TGTGCCGTCCGCCTAGGGACTAGCGGGGGGGCGCCCCTCTCCTACAATGAGCAGTTCTTC. It codes for CAVRLGTSGGAPLSYNEQFF.

The rearrangement links TRBV7-3 to TRBJ2-2; 11 nucleotides line up with TRBD1. Germline-derived CDR1 and CDR2 are SGHTA and FQGTGA. The J segment lost 6 bases and the V segment lost 5 bases, leaving 5 bases of the junction unmatched. The CDR3 totals 15 residues. CDR3: CASSGSGQGAGELFF. The CDR3 bases are TGTGCCAGCAGCGGATCGGGACAGGGGGCCGGGGAGCTGTTTTTT.

This clone was recorded a few times. The chain links TRBV29-1 to TRBJ1-1, with a possible D match to TRBD1 (5 bases). The germline V and J ends were trimmed by 0 bases and 8 bases, with 10 bases remaining between them. The CDR3 extends over 12 amino acids. Germline V gene sequence: CDR1 SQVTM, CDR2 ANQGSEA. CDR3 loop: CSVEDTGDEAFF. As DNA, the CDR3 is TGCAGCGTTGAAGATACCGGGGACGAAGCTTTCTTT.

J is TRBJ2-1 and V is TRBV18; D is unclear. The CDR3 loop spans 13 amino acids. Germline assignment: CDR1 KGHSH and CDR2 LQKENI. The ends were cut back, 3 bases at V and 7 bases at J, with 10 bases in the middle. CDR3 region: CASSPDLSNEQFF. CDR3 DNA: TGTGCCAGCTCACCGGACCTATCAAATGAGCAGTTCTTC.

This clone was seen a few times. The chain employs TRBV7-8 and TRBJ2-5, with D possibly TRBD1 on 5 matching bases. V was shortened by 4 bases and J by 2 bases, with 11 bases between the two germline ends. CDR3 size: 14 residues. Germline-derived CDR1 and CDR2 are SGHVS and FQNEAQ. The CDR3 DNA sequence: TGTGCCAGCAGCTCCCGACAGACACAAGAGACCCAGTACTTC. This encodes CASSSRQTQETQYF.

This chain connects TRBV6-5 to TRBJ1-2, with D uncertain. Germline V lookup: CDR1 MNHEY, CDR2 SVGAGI. V shed 6 bases and J shed 4 bases, with 18 bases lying between them. The length of the CDR3 is 15 residues. The CDR3 DNA sequence: TGTGCCAGCAGACTACCTTTCTCAGGAGGCTATGGCTACACCTTC. The encoded protein is CASRLPFSGGYGYTF.

The chain employs TRBV14 and TRBJ1-2; weak D call: TRBD1 (6 bases). The CDR3 runs 16 residues. Germline V lookup: CDR1 SGHDN, CDR2 FVKESK. V was pared by 0 bases and J by 2 bases, with 13 bases between. CDR3 in amino acids: CASSQDSRGSNYGYTF. In nucleotides, the CDR3 is TGTGCCAGCAGCCAAGACAGTAGGGGGTCCAACTATGGCTACACCTTC.

The V call is TRBV28, the J call TRBJ1-2; D ambiguous. CDR1 is MDHEN and CDR2 is SYDVKM in the germline V gene. V was clipped by 6 bases and J by 4 bases, with 12 bases between them. The CDR3 has 13 amino acids. Here the CDR3 DNA reads TGTGCCAGCAGCCTCGACGGCGGCTATGGCTACACCTTC. As protein: CASSLDGGYGYTF.

This clone turned up a few times. This chain joins TRBV4-1 and TRBJ1-2; 7 bases agree with TRBD1. Germline assignment: CDR1 MGHRA and CDR2 YSYEKL. This CDR3 has 15 amino acids. V trimming: 2 bases; J trimming: 2 bases; junction bases outside the gene matches: 5. CDR3 sequence reads: CASSQFSQGNYGYTF. CDR3 nucleotide sequence: TGCGCCAGCAGCCAATTCTCACAGGGGAACTATGGCTACACCTTC.

V gene TRBV7-9 combines with J gene TRBJ2-2; 7 positions agree with TRBD2. With V trimmed by 3 bases and J by 1 base, 5 bases remained unmatched. This CDR3 has 16 residues. Germline V gene sequence: CDR1 SEHNR, CDR2 FQNEAQ (reference sequence). The CDR3 nucleotides are TGTGCCAGCAGCTTGAGGCTAGCGGAGAACACCGGGGAGCTGTTTTTT. As protein: CASSLRLAENTGELFF.

V is TRBV5-4 and J is TRBJ1-6, with a tentative D call TRBD1 (5 bases). The CDR3 has 17 amino acids. Germline V gene sequence: CDR1 SGHNT, CDR2 YYREEE (reference sequence). V was cut by 0 bases and J by 0 bases, with 10 bases left in between. The CDR3 sequence: CASSLGDPSSYNSPLHF. CDR3 sequence (DNA): TGTGCCAGCAGCTTGGGGGACCCAAGCTCCTATAATTCACCCCTCCACTTT.

The chain has TRBV6-5 and TRBJ2-5; D remains ambiguous. Deletions cut 6 bases from V and 1 base from J, with 15 bases between. The CDR3 is 15 amino acids. Germline V gene sequence: CDR1 MNHEY, CDR2 SVGAGI. CDR3 bases: TGTGCCAGCAGCATGTACGAAGGATTCCAAGAGACCCAGTACTTC. Amino acids: CASSMYEGFQETQYF.

The chain links TRBV6-5 to TRBJ2-7, with unresolved D. V was shortened by 3 bases and J by 6 bases, with 9 bases between the two germline ends. CDR3 length: 12 residues. Germline assignment: CDR1 MNHEY and CDR2 SVGAGI. The CDR3 here is CASSYVDAEQYF. CDR3 in DNA: TGTGCCAGCAGTTATGTGGATGCCGAGCAGTACTTC.

The rearrangement links TRBV5-1 to TRBJ2-1; D is tentatively TRBD1 or TRBD2 (5 bases each). In germline, CDR1 is SGHRS, CDR2 YFSETQ. V was shortened by 3 bases and J by 7 bases, with 17 bases between the two germline ends. The CDR3 covers 15 residues. The CDR3 nucleotides are TGCGCCAGCAGCTGGGACCATGCCCCGTCGAATGAGCAGTTCTTC. Amino acids: CASSWDHAPSNEQFF.

The sample holds one count of this clone. The J gene is TRBJ1-6, the V gene TRBV14; D might be TRBD1 (6 bases). Trimming removed 0 bases from V and 2 bases from J, with 14 bases in between. The CDR3 totals 18 residues. CDR1 is SGHDN and CDR2 is FVKESK in the germline V gene. CDR3 protein: CASSQDRTATAYNSPLHF. CDR3 bases: TGTGCCAGCAGCCAAGATCGGACAGCGACAGCCTATAATTCACCCCTCCACTTT.

The chain is built from TRBV7-9 and TRBJ1-4; tentative D call: TRBD1 (6 bases). V lost 2 bases and J lost 7, with 17 bases in between. Germline CDR1 reads SEHNR; CDR2 reads FQNEAQ (reference sequence). There are 16 residues in the CDR3. The CDR3 protein is CASSLPRGGGLEKLFF. The CDR3 coding sequence is TGTGCCAGCAGCTTACCCAGGGGAGGCGGGCTTGAAAAACTGTTTTTT.

This clone showed up just once. The chain has TRBV19 and TRBJ2-5, with D perhaps being TRBD1 or TRBD2 (5 bases each). The germline CDR1 and CDR2 sequences are LNHDA and SQIVND (reference sequence). With 3 bases removed from V and 4 bases from J, the gap between germline ends came to 9 bases. The CDR3 spans 13 residues. The CDR3 nucleotides read TGTGCCAGTAGTATCGGGGCCGGAGAGACCCAGTACTTC. Amino acid sequence: CASSIGAGETQYF.

V is TRBV13 and J is TRBJ2-7, with D maybe TRBD2 (6 bases). The CDR3 has 15 residues. V was trimmed by 0 bases and J by 4 bases, leaving 13 bases between them. Germline CDR1 PRHDT, CDR2 FYEKMQ (reference sequence). CDR3 sequence: CASSLGRDSGYEQYF. The CDR3 DNA is TGTGCCAGCAGCTTAGGCCGGGACTCCGGTTACGAGCAGTACTTC.

CDR3 bases: TGTGCCAGCTCCAACCTCAGGGATACGCAGTATTTT. Translating it yields CASSNLRDTQYF. V is TRBV18 and J is TRBJ2-3; D is uncertain. V was trimmed by 6 bases and J by 6 bases, leaving 10 bases between them. Germline V CDR1 and CDR2: KGHSH, LQKENI. There are 12 residues in the CDR3.

This clone showed up just a few times. The V and J genes are TRBV7-2 and TRBJ2-2; D may match TRBD1 or TRBD2 (5 bases each). Trimming removed 9 bases from V and 3 bases from J, with 17 bases in between. Germline CDR1 reads SGHTA; CDR2 reads FQGNSA. This CDR3 has 15 residues. The CDR3 DNA reads TGTGCCAGTGCTCGGGGCGGCGTTTACACCGGGGAGCTGTTTTTT. This encodes CASARGGVYTGELFF.

This chain connects TRBV27 to TRBJ2-3, with D possibly matching TRBD2 (7 bases). V was shortened by 0 bases and J by 4 bases, with 32 bases between the two germline ends. Germline V CDR1 and CDR2: MNHEY, SMNVEV (reference sequence). The CDR3 runs 22 residues. This CDR3 reads CASSLSIWGSWGSGAGADTQYF. In nucleotides, the CDR3 is TGTGCCAGCAGTTTATCGATATGGGGCTCATGGGGCTCAGGGGCGGGAGCAGATACGCAGTATTTT.

This clone was detected only a few times. The chain has TRBV27 and TRBJ2-7, with TRBD2 matching 9 bases. The CDR3 covers 14 residues. Per germline, CDR1 MNHEY and CDR2 SMNVEV (reference sequence). With 2 bases clipped from V and 4 bases from J, the junction kept 3 bases outside the gene matches. CDR3 in amino acids: CASSLAGGPYEQYF. CDR3 sequence (DNA): TGTGCCAGCAGTTTAGCGGGAGGGCCTTACGAGCAGTACTTC.

The chain links TRBV19 to TRBJ2-7; tentatively, D is TRBD1 (5 bases). The germline CDR1 and CDR2 sequences are LNHDA and SQIVND (reference sequence). The CDR3 contains 15 residues. Trimming shortened V by 3 bases and J by 2 bases, and 14 bases separated the two germline ends. CDR3 amino acids: CASSMGQRGAYEQYF. In nucleotides, the CDR3 is TGTGCCAGTAGTATGGGGCAGAGAGGCGCCTACGAGCAGTACTTC.